This record covers a single TCR beta chain. In the original processing: Reference gene primers were amplified, and this amplification served to estimate nucleated cell counts. Assay: immunoSEQ multiplex PCR; the TCRdb copy retains only in-frame clones and omits some. Clone size and the V and J calls come from that table; the DNA yielded D and trimming. The data contain roughly 260,000 clones, about 80% of them singletons. This sample is part of a study of blood T cell repertoires in COVID-19. About the study: Acute and convalescent COVID-19 samples came from the United States, Italy and Spain. From T cells, B-cell-depleted T cells, or PBMCs came the material, which was cDNA or gDNA.

The V gene's germline CDR1 is SGHNT and CDR2 YYREEE (reference sequence). Trimming took off 2 bases at V and 3 bases at J, with 5 bases between the two ends. This CDR3 spans 13 amino acids. The sequence was collected from a woman aged 80 or over with active or convalescent COVID-19. Material: peripheral blood. The rearrangement uses TRBV5-4 and TRBJ1-4, with D unresolved. CDR3 nucleotide sequence: TGTGCCAGCAGCTTAGACTCTAATGAAAAACTGTTTTTT. It is translated as CASSLDSNEKLFF.